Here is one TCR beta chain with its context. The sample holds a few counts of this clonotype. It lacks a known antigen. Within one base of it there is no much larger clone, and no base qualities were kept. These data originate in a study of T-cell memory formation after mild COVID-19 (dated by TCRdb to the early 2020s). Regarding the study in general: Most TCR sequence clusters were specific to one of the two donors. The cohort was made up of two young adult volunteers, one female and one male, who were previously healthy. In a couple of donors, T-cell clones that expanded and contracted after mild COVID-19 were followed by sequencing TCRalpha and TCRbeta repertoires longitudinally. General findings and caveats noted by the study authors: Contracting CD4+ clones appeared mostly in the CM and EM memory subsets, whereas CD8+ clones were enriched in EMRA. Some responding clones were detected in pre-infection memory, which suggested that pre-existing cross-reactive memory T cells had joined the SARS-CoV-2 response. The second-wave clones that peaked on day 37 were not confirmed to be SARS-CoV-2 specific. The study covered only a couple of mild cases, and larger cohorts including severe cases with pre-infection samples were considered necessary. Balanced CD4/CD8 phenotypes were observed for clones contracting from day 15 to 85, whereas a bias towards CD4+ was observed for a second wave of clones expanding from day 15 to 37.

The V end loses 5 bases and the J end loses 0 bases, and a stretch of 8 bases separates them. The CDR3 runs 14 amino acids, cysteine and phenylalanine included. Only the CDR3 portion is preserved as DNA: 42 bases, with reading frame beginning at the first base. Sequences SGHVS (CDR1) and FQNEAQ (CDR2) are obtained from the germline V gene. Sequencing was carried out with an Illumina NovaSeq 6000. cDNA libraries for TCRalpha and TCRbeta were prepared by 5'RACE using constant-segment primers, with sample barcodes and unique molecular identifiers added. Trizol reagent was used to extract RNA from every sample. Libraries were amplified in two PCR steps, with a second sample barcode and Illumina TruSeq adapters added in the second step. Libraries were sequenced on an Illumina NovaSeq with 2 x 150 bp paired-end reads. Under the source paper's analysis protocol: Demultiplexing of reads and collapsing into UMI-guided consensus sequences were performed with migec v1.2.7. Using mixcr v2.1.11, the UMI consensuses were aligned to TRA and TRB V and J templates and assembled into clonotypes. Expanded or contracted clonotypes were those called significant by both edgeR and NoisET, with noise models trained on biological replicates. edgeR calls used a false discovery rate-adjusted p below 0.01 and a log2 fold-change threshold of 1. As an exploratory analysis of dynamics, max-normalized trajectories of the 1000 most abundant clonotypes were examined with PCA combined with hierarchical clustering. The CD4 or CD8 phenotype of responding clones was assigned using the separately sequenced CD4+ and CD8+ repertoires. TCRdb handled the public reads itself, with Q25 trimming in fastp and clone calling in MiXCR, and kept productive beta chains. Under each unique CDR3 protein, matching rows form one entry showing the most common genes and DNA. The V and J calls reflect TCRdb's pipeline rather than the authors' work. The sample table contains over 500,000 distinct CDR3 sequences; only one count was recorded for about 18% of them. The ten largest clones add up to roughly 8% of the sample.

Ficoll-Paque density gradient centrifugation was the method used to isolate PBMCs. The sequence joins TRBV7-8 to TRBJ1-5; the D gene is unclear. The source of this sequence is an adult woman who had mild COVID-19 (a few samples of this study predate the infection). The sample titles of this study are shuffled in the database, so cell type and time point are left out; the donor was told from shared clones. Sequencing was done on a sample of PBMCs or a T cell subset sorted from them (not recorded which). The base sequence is TGTGCCAGCAGCCAGAAGTATAGCAATCAGCCCCAGCATTTT. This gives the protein CASSQKYSNQPQHF.